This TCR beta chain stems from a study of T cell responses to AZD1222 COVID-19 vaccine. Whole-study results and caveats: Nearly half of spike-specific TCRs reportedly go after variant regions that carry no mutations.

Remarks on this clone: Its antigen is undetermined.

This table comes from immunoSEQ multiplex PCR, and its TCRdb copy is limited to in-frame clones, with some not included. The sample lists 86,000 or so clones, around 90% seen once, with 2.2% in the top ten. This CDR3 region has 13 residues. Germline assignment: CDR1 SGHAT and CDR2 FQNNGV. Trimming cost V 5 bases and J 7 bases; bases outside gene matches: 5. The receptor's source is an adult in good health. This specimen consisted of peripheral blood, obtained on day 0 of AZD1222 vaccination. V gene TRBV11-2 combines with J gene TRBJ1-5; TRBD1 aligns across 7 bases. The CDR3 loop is CASSADRVQPQHF. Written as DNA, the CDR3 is TGTGCCAGCAGCGCAGACAGGGTACAGCCCCAGCATTTT.